The 25 T cell receptor beta chains below all came from one sample that was sequenced in a study of cytomegalovirus exposure and HLA in healthy donors. 60 Vbeta and 13 Jbeta primers were used in PCR. Sequencing used immunoSEQ multiplex PCR; TCRdb keeps in-frame clones, though not all of them. The table lists 150,000 to 180,000 clones, approximately 81% of them singletons, with about 2.4% in the top ten. Source material: PBMCs. The receptors originated from a young woman in good health and CMV-seronegative.

This clone was detected a few times. The V call is TRBV2, the J call TRBJ2-3, with 7 bases lining up with TRBD1. The J segment lost 6 bases and the V segment lost 5 bases, leaving 5 bases of the junction unmatched. Germline values: CDR1 SNHLY, CDR2 FYNNEI. This CDR3 has 13 residues. The CDR3 here is CASSFTGVDTQYF. In DNA, the CDR3 is TGTGCCAGCAGTTTTACAGGGGTCGATACGCAGTATTTT. Complete variable domain (other parts from reference TRBV2 and TRBJ2-3): EPEVTQTPSHQVTQMGQEVILRCVPISNHLYFYWYRQILGQKVEFLVSFYNNEISEKSEIFDDQFSVERPDGSNFTLKIRSTKLEDSAMYFCASSFTGVDTQYFGPGTRLTVL.

The V gene is TRBV7-2, the J gene TRBJ2-5, with D perhaps matching TRBD2 (6 bases). This CDR3 has 14 amino acids. Germline-derived CDR1 and CDR2 are SGHTA and FQGNSA. Trimming took 5 bases from V and 11 from J, leaving 21 bases between them. CDR3 sequence reads: CASSTGTRRTEQYF. CDR3 DNA sequence: TGTGCCAGCAGCACCGGGACTCGTCGTACGGAGCAGTACTTC.

The chain links TRBV28 to TRBJ2-2; 9 bases align to TRBD1. The CDR3 extends over 17 amino acids. With V trimmed by 4 bases and J by 6 bases, 12 bases remained unmatched. Germline CDR1 reads MDHEN; CDR2 reads SYDVKM. CDR3 nucleotide sequence: TGTGCCAGCAGTTCATCCTTCCCGGGACAGGGACCCGGGGAGCTGTTTTTT. Translating it yields CASSSSFPGQGPGELFF.

For this clone: One end of the junction is discordant with germline, which a read error may explain. This chain connects TRBV7-9 to TRBJ2-3; D call uncertain. CDR3 size: 11 residues. From germline, CDR1 is SEHNR and CDR2 FQNEAQ (reference sequence). The CDR3 spells CSSSTYDTQYF. The DNA for the CDR3 is TGTTCCAGCAGCACTTATGATACGCAGTATTTT.

The genes are TRBV7-6 and TRBJ2-7; D is possibly TRBD2 (5 bases). This CDR3 is 13 amino acids long. Germline V CDR1 and CDR2: SGHVS, FNYEAQ. V was shortened by 1 base and J by 5 bases, with 9 bases between the two germline ends. In DNA, the CDR3 is TGTGCCAGCAGCTTAGTACTAGGGAACGAGCAGTACTTC. It codes for CASSLVLGNEQYF.

The V and J genes are TRBV28 and TRBJ1-3; TRBD1 aligns across 7 bases. V was clipped by 5 bases and J by 0 bases; unmatched bases: 1. The germline gives CDR1 MDHEN, CDR2 SYDVKM. The CDR3 sequence is 14 residues long. The CDR3 is CASSDRVSGNTIYF. Here the CDR3 DNA reads TGTGCCAGCAGTGACAGGGTCTCTGGAAACACCATATATTTT.

The rearrangement links TRBV5-8 to TRBJ1-5; D possibly corresponds to TRBD1 (6 bases). This CDR3 has 18 amino acids. Germline V lookup: CDR1 SGHTS, CDR2 YDEGEE. The V and J ends lost 4 bases and 0 bases respectively, with 20 bases between them. The CDR3 DNA sequence: TGTGCCAGCAGCCAACTACAATGGACAGCTTATAGCAATCAGCCCCAGCATTTT. Translation gives CASSQLQWTAYSNQPQHF. The complete variable domain, with remaining parts taken from reference TRBV5-8 and TRBJ1-5, reads EAGVTQSPTHLIKTRGQQATLRCSPISGHTSVYWYQQALGLGLQFLLWYDEGEERNRGNFPPRFSGRQFPNYSSELNVNALELEDSALYLCASSQLQWTAYSNQPQHFGDGTRLSIL.

This clone was observed a handful of times. V gene TRBV27 combines with J gene TRBJ2-7, with D maybe TRBD2 (5 bases). The ends were cut back, 5 bases at V and 2 bases at J, with 22 bases in the middle. This CDR3 is built from 17 residues. CDR1 is MNHEY, CDR2 SMNVEV, per germline (reference sequence). For the CDR3, the DNA is TGTGCCAGCAGTCTGGCTAGCTCCCCCTCGGAAGCCTACGAGCAGTACTTC. This encodes CASSLASSPSEAYEQYF.

The genes are TRBV7-2 and TRBJ2-3, with TRBD2 identical over 12 bases. The V segment lost 4 bases and the J segment 4 bases; nucleotides outside the gene matches: 6. The CDR3 consists of 16 residues. Per the germline V gene, CDR1 is SGHTA and CDR2 is FQGNSA. The CDR3 region is CASSSLLAGGADTQYF. In DNA form, the CDR3 reads TGTGCCAGCAGCTCCCTACTAGCGGGAGGAGCAGATACGCAGTATTTT.

V gene TRBV5-6 combines with J gene TRBJ1-5; no definite D call. The CDR3 has 16 amino acids. The germline V gene encodes CDR1 SGHDT and CDR2 YYEEEE. Between the trimmed V and J ends, which lost 0 bases and 9 bases, there was a span of 19 bases. The CDR3 DNA reads TGTGCCAGCAGCTTGGGGGGAGGGCGGAGCACCCGGCCCCAGCATTTT. Amino acid sequence: CASSLGGGRSTRPQHF.

This chain connects TRBV29-1 to TRBJ2-7; a possible D gene is TRBD2 (6 bases). This CDR3 comprises 12 residues. Germline V gene lookup returns CDR1 SQVTM and CDR2 ANQGSEA. V was cut by 5 bases and J by 3 bases, with 11 bases left in between. This CDR3 reads CSVMGGLYEQYF. CDR3 DNA: TGCAGCGTTATGGGGGGTCTCTACGAGCAGTACTTC.

The gene calls are TRBV5-4 and TRBJ2-4; D uncertain. Trimming cost V 0 bases and J 0 bases, with 7 bases left between them. Looked up from germline, CDR1 is SGHNT and CDR2 is YYREEE (reference sequence). The CDR3 runs to 15 residues. The DNA of the CDR3 is TGTGCCAGCAGCTTGGTTCCGGGAGCCAAAAACATTCAGTACTTC. Amino acid sequence: CASSLVPGAKNIQYF.

This clone was counted only a few times. The chain has TRBV15 and TRBJ2-7; TRBD2 matches 7 bases. Trimming cost V 0 bases and J 4 bases; bases outside gene matches: 3. The V gene's germline CDR1 is LNHNV and CDR2 YYDKDF (reference sequence). The CDR3 is 14 residues long. The CDR3 sequence: CATSREVGGYEQYF. The CDR3 DNA follows: TGTGCCACCAGCAGAGAGGTGGGAGGGTACGAGCAGTACTTC.

This chain connects TRBV5-1 to TRBJ2-1; 14 nucleotides line up with TRBD2. J was trimmed by 7 bases and V by 3 bases; bases with no gene match: 3. This CDR3 is built from 15 residues. Germline-derived CDR1 and CDR2 are SGHRS and YFSETQ. The CDR3 sequence is CASSSGTSGRNEQFF. The DNA of the CDR3 is TGCGCCAGCAGCTCCGGGACTAGCGGGAGAAATGAGCAGTTCTTC.

V gene TRBV28 combines with J gene TRBJ2-1; 9 bases align to TRBD1. V trimming: 6 bases; J trimming: 7 bases; junction bases outside the gene matches: 13. Germline CDR1 reads MDHEN; CDR2 reads SYDVKM. This CDR3 spans 16 amino acids. CDR3 DNA: TGTGCCAGCAGCACCCCGGGACAGGGCATAGAAAATGAGCAGTTCTTC. This encodes CASSTPGQGIENEQFF.

The V and J genes are TRBV6-5 and TRBJ2-7; TRBD2 matches at 7 bases. The junction had 6 bases not matched to a gene; V was cut back by 2 bases and J by 2 bases. From germline, CDR1 is MNHEY and CDR2 SVGAGI. The CDR3 is 15 residues long. CDR3 residues: CASSYKVGGAYEQYF. DNA of the CDR3: TGTGCCAGCAGTTACAAGGTGGGGGGGGCCTACGAGCAGTACTTC.

The V gene is TRBV5-4, the J gene TRBJ2-3; D perhaps matches TRBD2 (6 bases). The CDR3 runs to 15 residues. Germline V gives CDR1 SGHNT, CDR2 YYREEE (reference sequence). Trimming pared 3 bases from V and 3 bases from J, leaving 14 bases between. Here the CDR3 DNA reads TGTGCCAGCAGCTGGGGAGGCCCCGGGACAGATACGCAGTATTTT. Encoded protein: CASSWGGPGTDTQYF.

V and J are TRBV6-4 and TRBJ2-1; 8 bases fit TRBD1. This CDR3 region has 17 residues. After removal of 5 bases from V and 0 bases from J, the junction contained 9 bases not matched to a gene. Germline CDR1 reads MRHNA; CDR2 reads SNTAGT. Here the CDR3 DNA reads TGTGCCAGCAGTCACTACCCAGGGGGCAGCTCCTACAATGAGCAGTTCTTC. Encoded protein: CASSHYPGGSSYNEQFF.

DNA of the CDR3: TGTGCCAGCAGTGATGGCGGTACTAACTATGGCTACACCTTC. It encodes CASSDGGTNYGYTF. The chain combines TRBV2 with TRBJ1-2; the D is unclear. V was shortened by 3 bases and J by 0 bases, with 8 bases between the two germline ends. The CDR3 sequence is 14 residues long. Germline assignment: CDR1 SNHLY and CDR2 FYNNEI.

This rearrangement joins TRBV28 to TRBJ2-5; 7 bases line up with TRBD2. CDR1 and CDR2 from the germline V gene are MDHEN and SYDVKM. The CDR3 consists of 12 residues. The trim removed 4 bases at V and 4 bases at J, leaving 0 bases unmatched. The CDR3 nucleotides are TGTGCCAGCAGTTGGGGGGGAGAGACCCAGTACTTC. This gives the protein CASSWGGETQYF.

The J gene is TRBJ1-1, the V gene TRBV10-3, with D perhaps TRBD1 (5 bases). The ends were cut back, 4 bases at V and 4 bases at J, with 10 bases in the middle. CDR3 length: 13 residues. Germline assignment: CDR1 ENHRY and CDR2 SYGVKD. The CDR3 nucleotides read TGTGCCATCAGTGCACAGGTTCCCACTGAAGCTTTCTTT. This sequence encodes CAISAQVPTEAFF.

V is TRBV9 and J is TRBJ1-2; 7 bases align to TRBD1. After removal of 4 bases from V and 0 bases from J, the junction contained 0 bases not matched to a gene. Germline CDR1 is SGDLS and CDR2 is YYNGEE. The CDR3 extends over 13 amino acids. The CDR3 DNA is TGTGCCAGCAGCAGGGGGCCTAACTATGGCTACACCTTC. Its protein is CASSRGPNYGYTF.

This clone was detected only once. The V call is TRBV19, the J call TRBJ2-7; the match to TRBD1 covers 10 bases. CDR1 is LNHDA, CDR2 SQIVND, per germline (reference sequence). This CDR3 contains 14 residues. V gave up 7 bases and J gave up 5 bases; unmatched junction bases: 8. CDR3 coding DNA: TGTGCCAGTAATACGGGACAGGGGAGCAACGAGCAGTACTTC. Its translation is CASNTGQGSNEQYF. Combining the CDR3 with reference TRBV19 and TRBJ2-7 gives the whole variable domain DGGITQSPKYLFRKEGQNVTLSCEQNLNHDAMYWYRQDPGQGLRLIYYSQIVNDFQKGDIAEGYSVSREKKESFPLTVTSAQKNPTAFYLCASNTGQGSNEQYFGPGTRLTVT.

The J gene is TRBJ2-7, the V gene TRBV27; D ambiguous. Trimming pared 5 bases from V and 1 base from J, leaving 6 bases between. The CDR3 contains 12 residues. CDR1 MNHEY and CDR2 SMNVEV come from the germline V gene (reference sequence). The CDR3 reads CASSPNSYEQYF. In DNA, the CDR3 is TGTGCCAGCAGTCCCAATTCCTACGAGCAGTACTTC.

The chain has TRBV29-1 and TRBJ1-2; D may be TRBD1 (5 bases). Deletions cut 2 bases from V and 0 bases from J, with 16 bases between. This CDR3 is built from 16 residues. CDR1 SQVTM and CDR2 ANQGSEA come from the germline V gene. CDR3: CSVEKDSQEPNYGYTF. The CDR3 DNA reads TGCAGCGTTGAAAAGGATTCACAGGAGCCTAACTATGGCTACACCTTC.